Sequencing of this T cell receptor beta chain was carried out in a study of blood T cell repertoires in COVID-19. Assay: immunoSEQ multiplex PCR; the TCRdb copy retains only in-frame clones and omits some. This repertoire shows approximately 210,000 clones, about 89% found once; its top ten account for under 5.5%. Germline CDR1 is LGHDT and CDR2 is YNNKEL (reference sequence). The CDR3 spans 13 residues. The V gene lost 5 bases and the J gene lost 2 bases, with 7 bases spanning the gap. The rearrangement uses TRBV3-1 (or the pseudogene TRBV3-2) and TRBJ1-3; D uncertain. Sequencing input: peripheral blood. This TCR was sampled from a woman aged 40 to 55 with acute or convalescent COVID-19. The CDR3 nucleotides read TGTGCCAGCAGCTCGGGGACTGGAAACACCATATATTTT. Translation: CASSSGTGNTIYF.